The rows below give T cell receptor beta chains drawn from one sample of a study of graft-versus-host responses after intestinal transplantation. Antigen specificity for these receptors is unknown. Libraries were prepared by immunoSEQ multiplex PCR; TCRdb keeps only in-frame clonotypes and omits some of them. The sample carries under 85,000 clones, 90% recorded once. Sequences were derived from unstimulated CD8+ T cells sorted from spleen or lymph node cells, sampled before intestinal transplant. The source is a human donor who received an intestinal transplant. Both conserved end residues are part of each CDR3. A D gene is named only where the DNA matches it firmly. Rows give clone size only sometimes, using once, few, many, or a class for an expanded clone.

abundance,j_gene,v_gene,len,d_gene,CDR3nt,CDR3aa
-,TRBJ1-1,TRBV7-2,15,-,TGTGCAAGCAGCTTAGGATGGGGCGGGGACACTGAAGCTTTCTTT,CASSLGWGGDTEAFF
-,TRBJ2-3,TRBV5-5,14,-,TGTGCCAGCATCCCGACAGGTTCCTCAGATACGCAGTATTTT,CASIPTGSSDTQYF
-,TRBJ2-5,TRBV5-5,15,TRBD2,TGTGCCAGCAGCTATGGGGAGGGGACGGGGGAGACCCAGTACTTC,CASSYGEGTGETQYF
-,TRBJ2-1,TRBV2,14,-,TGTGCCAGCAGCGAAGGACATATTGGGAATGAGCAGTTCTTC,CASSEGHIGNEQFF
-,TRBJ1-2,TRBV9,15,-,TGTGCCAGCAGCGTAGAGGTGGGGGGGGCTCGAGGCTACACCTTC,CASSVEVGGARGYTF
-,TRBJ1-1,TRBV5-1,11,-,TGCGCCAGCAGCTTGGGGGCAGAAGCTTTCTTT,CASSLGAEAFF
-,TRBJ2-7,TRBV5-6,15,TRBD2,TGTGCCAGCAGCGGCAGTACCGGGACTATCTACGAGCAGTACTTC,CASSGSTGTIYEQYF
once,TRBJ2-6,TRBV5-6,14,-,TGTGCCACCTACTCGGGTTCCGGGGCCAACGTCCTGACTTTC,CATYSGSGANVLTF
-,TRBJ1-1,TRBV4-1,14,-,TGCGCCAGCAGCCCGGGGTACCCGAACACTGAAGCTTTCTTT,CASSPGYPNTEAFF
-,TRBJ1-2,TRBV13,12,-,TGTGCCAGCAGCTTAGGGGTCGGGGGCTACACCTTC,CASSLGVGGYTF
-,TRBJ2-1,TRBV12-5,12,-,TGTGCTAGTGGCCTCAGGGGCGATGAGCAGTTCTTC,CASGLRGDEQFF
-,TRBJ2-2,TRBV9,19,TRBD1,TGTGCCAGCAGCGTAGCTACTAAGGGGGCCCTGGGGTTTAGCGGGGAGCTGTTTTTT,CASSVATKGALGFSGELFF
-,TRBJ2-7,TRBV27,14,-,TGTGCCAGCAGTCAAACAGGTAGGGGGACCGAGCAGTACTTC,CASSQTGRGTEQYF
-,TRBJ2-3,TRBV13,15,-,TGTGCCAGCAGCTTAGTCCCCCGTCGCACAGATACGCAGTATTTT,CASSLVPRRTDTQYF
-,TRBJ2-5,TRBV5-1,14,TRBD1,TGCGCCAGCAGCCTCGGGACAGGGGTCGAGACCCAGTACTTC,CASSLGTGVETQYF
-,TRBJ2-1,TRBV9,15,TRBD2,TGTGCCAGCAGCCCCGGGGGGGCATCCTACAATGAGCAGTTCTTC,CASSPGGASYNEQFF
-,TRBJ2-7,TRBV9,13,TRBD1,TGTGCCAGCAGCCCACGACAGGGTCACGAGCAGTACTTC,CASSPRQGHEQYF
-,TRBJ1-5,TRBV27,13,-,TGTGCCAGCAGTTTATCCCAAAATCAGCCCCAGCATTTT,CASSLSQNQPQHF